The 20 T cell receptor beta chains below were found in one sample sequenced in a study of identical twins. TCRdb re-analysed the 5' RACE reads in MiXCR, keeping a single row per CDR3 protein. The sample has 200,000 to 300,000 distinct CDR3 sequences, more than 9.5% seen once. These data also featured in a second study, about yellow fever vaccine responses in identical twins.

The sample was memory (CD45RO+) T cells sorted from blood. The source is a young woman in good health.

DNA of the CDR3: TGTGCCAGCAGTTCGGGCGATCTAGCGGGAGTTGCCGAGCAGTACTTC. Protein product: CASSSGDLAGVAEQYF. The chain uses TRBV28 and TRBJ2-7, with 10 bases aligning to TRBD2. The CDR3 has 16 amino acids. V shed 4 bases, J shed 6 bases, and the junction held 12 bases outside the gene matches. In germline, CDR1 is MDHEN, CDR2 SYDVKM.

J is TRBJ2-5 and V is TRBV6-5, with a weak D call TRBD2 (6 bases). CDR1 MNHEY and CDR2 SVGAGI come from the germline V gene. The V and J ends lost 4 bases and 8 bases respectively, with 8 bases between them. This CDR3 comprises 11 residues. This CDR3 reads CASSSGLTQYF. DNA for the CDR3: TGTGCCAGCAGTTCGGGACTTACCCAGTACTTC.

This clonotype occurred many times. The V gene is TRBV20-1, the J gene TRBJ2-7; perhaps TRBD2 as D (6 bases). The CDR3 extends over 16 amino acids. V was shortened by 2 bases and J by 1 base, with 18 bases between the two germline ends. Germline V gene data show CDR1 as DFQATT and CDR2 as SNEGSKA (reference sequence). The CDR3 region is CSARLTGESGSYEQYF. The CDR3 bases are TGCAGTGCTAGACTTACGGGGGAGAGCGGGTCCTACGAGCAGTACTTC.

V usage is TRBV28 and J usage is TRBJ2-1; TRBD2 agrees at 11 bases. This CDR3 has 15 residues. CDR1 is MDHEN and CDR2 is SYDVKM in the germline V gene. Trimming at V came to 7 bases and at J to 15 bases, leaving 17 bases not matched to a gene. The CDR3, as DNA: TGTGCCAGCACTCCACCCGGGACTAGCGGAGCAAAGGGGTTCTTC. It codes for CASTPPGTSGAKGFF.

Many counts were recorded for this clonotype. The chain recombines TRBV4-3 with TRBJ2-3; D not resolved. V was trimmed by 4 bases and J by 2 bases, leaving 16 bases between them. The germline V gene has CDR1 LGHNA and CDR2 YSLEER. This CDR3 is built from 16 residues. CDR3 sequence reads: CASSPKSWSSTDTQYF. CDR3 DNA: TGCGCCAGCAGCCCTAAGAGCTGGTCTTCCACAGATACGCAGTATTTT.

Ten or more counts support this clonotype. CDR3 DNA sequence: TGTGCCAGCAGCTTCTCTGACACAGATACGCAGTATTTT. Amino acid sequence: CASSFSDTDTQYF. This chain uses TRBV7-9 with TRBJ2-3; D uncertain. The CDR3 is 13 amino acids. Trimming took off 3 bases at V and 2 bases at J, with 6 bases between the two ends. Germline CDR1 and CDR2: SEHNR and FQNEAQ (reference sequence).

This clonotype showed up just once. The chain joins TRBV4-2 to TRBJ2-3; TRBD2 agrees at 8 bases. CDR3 length: 14 amino acids. Trimming took 4 bases from V and 5 from J; bases not matched to a gene: 5. The germline V gene encodes CDR1 LGHNA and CDR2 YNFKEQ. The CDR3 region is CASSPGGVGDTQYF. CDR3 nucleotides: TGTGCCAGCAGCCCCGGGGGGGTAGGAGATACGCAGTATTTT.

This clonotype was observed a handful of times. The rearrangement uses TRBV20-1 and TRBJ2-7, with 8 bases lining up with TRBD1. Unmatched junction bases numbered 17, after V lost 3 bases and J lost 4 bases. Germline V gene data show CDR1 as DFQATT and CDR2 as SNEGSKA (reference sequence). The CDR3 consists of 17 residues. CDR3 DNA sequence: TGCAGTGCTAGTGACAGGGGAAATGCAGTAATGAGGTACGAGCAGTACTTC. Protein: CSASDRGNAVMRYEQYF.

This clonotype was seen only a few times. The chain combines TRBV28 with TRBJ1-2; 7 bases align to TRBD1. Germline lookup yields CDR1 MDHEN and CDR2 SYDVKM. There are 14 residues in the CDR3. Trimming at V came to 5 bases and at J to 3 bases, leaving 6 bases not matched to a gene. CDR3 in DNA: TGTGCCAGCAGTCCAGGGGGGAGGGACTATGGCTACACCTTC. This sequence encodes CASSPGGRDYGYTF.

A few counts support this clonotype. The chain joins TRBV20-1 to TRBJ2-2; D perhaps matches TRBD2 (5 bases). Between the trimmed V and J ends, which lost 4 bases and 6 bases, there was a span of 21 bases. CDR3 size: 16 residues. In germline, CDR1 is DFQATT, CDR2 SNEGSKA (reference sequence). The CDR3 region has the DNA TGCAGTGCTACAGACACGAGGGCACGTTCACCCGGGGAGCTGTTTTTT. Protein: CSATDTRARSPGELFF.

This clonotype was seen ten or more times. This chain links TRBV11-2 with TRBJ2-3; D might be TRBD2 (5 bases). The germline CDR1 and CDR2 sequences are SGHAT and FQNNGV. V lost 2 bases to trimming and J lost 3 bases, with 21 bases between them. This CDR3 spans 18 amino acids. CDR3 nucleotides: TGTGCCAGCAGCTTACGGGGTGCCGGTGGAAAAACAACAGATACGCAGTATTTT. Its protein product is CASSLRGAGGKTTDTQYF.

This clonotype was seen a few times. The chain recombines TRBV6-5 with TRBJ2-5, with unresolved D. The CDR3 runs 15 residues. V lost 2 bases and J 3 bases, leaving 13 bases between the germline ends. From germline, CDR1 is MNHEY and CDR2 SVGAGI. This CDR3 reads CASSYKAGPEETQYF. The CDR3 nucleotides are TGTGCCAGCAGTTACAAGGCAGGACCCGAAGAGACCCAGTACTTC.

The chain employs TRBV3-1 and TRBJ2-1; a possible D gene is TRBD1 (6 bases). In germline, CDR1 is LGHDT, CDR2 YNNKEL (reference sequence). This CDR3 region has 13 residues. Trimming cost V 1 base and J 15 bases, with 16 bases left between them. Here the CDR3 reads CASSQAQGRVGFF. DNA for the CDR3: TGTGCCAGCAGCCAAGCCCAGGGGAGAGTGGGGTTCTTC.

This clonotype was counted only a few times. This chain links TRBV7-9 with TRBJ2-1; D is undetermined. Germline V gene lookup returns CDR1 SEHNR and CDR2 FQNEAQ (reference sequence). V was clipped by 1 base and J by 8 bases, with 6 bases between them. The CDR3 contains 12 residues. CDR3 region: CASSLGLYEQFF. The CDR3 DNA reads TGTGCCAGCAGCTTAGGGCTATATGAGCAGTTCTTC.

A few counts support this clonotype. For the CDR3, the DNA is TGTGCCAGCAGCGAAGTCGGGACACCCCTCCACTTT. Translation gives CASSEVGTPLHF. V and J are TRBV14 and TRBJ1-6; D gene unclear. CDR3 length equals 12 residues. From germline, CDR1 is SGHDN and CDR2 FVKESK. Trimming pared 5 bases from V and 11 bases from J, leaving 10 bases between.

The chain joins TRBV25-1 to TRBJ2-1, with 9 bases identical to TRBD1. V lost 6 bases to trimming and J lost 0 bases; unmatched junction nucleotides: 3. The V gene's germline CDR1 is MGHDK and CDR2 SYGVNS. The CDR3 spans 15 residues. CDR3 loop: CASRPDRGSYNEQFF. In DNA form, the CDR3 reads TGTGCCAGCAGGCCGGACAGGGGCTCCTACAATGAGCAGTTCTTC.

The J gene is TRBJ2-2, the V gene TRBV7-6; no reliable D call. Germline-derived CDR1 and CDR2 are SGHVS and FNYEAQ. V lost 3 bases to trimming and J lost 0 bases, with 8 bases between them. The CDR3 loop spans 15 amino acids. CDR3 in DNA: TGTGCCAGCAGCTTCAGCAGTACGAACACCGGGGAGCTGTTTTTT. Protein: CASSFSSTNTGELFF. Full variable domain (outside the CDR3, taken from reference TRBV7-6 and TRBJ2-2): GAGVSQSPRYKVTKRGQDVALRCDPISGHVSLYWYRQALGQGPEFLTYFNYEAQQDKSGLPNDRFSAERPEGSISTLTIQRTEQRDSAMYRCASSFSSTNTGELFFGEGSRLTVL.

In its sample, this clonotype was seen a few times. Here the CDR3 DNA reads TGTGCCAGCACCTCTTGGGGAACTAGCGCAAGCTACAATGAGCAGTTCTTC. It specifies CASTSWGTSASYNEQFF. The chain carries TRBV7-9 and TRBJ2-1, with 7 bases aligning to TRBD2. This CDR3 has 17 residues. Germline loops: CDR1 SEHNR, CDR2 FQNEAQ (reference sequence). V was clipped by 7 bases and J by 3 bases; unmatched bases: 15.

About this clonotype: The junction departs from the called germline gene at one end, perhaps through a read error. The chain carries TRBV7-6 and TRBJ2-1; a weak D match, TRBD2 (5 bases). CDR1 is SGHVS, CDR2 FNYEAQ, per germline. The CDR3 sequence is 15 residues long. The CDR3 coding sequence is TGTGTCAGCAGCTTAGAGCGGTGGTCCTACAATGAGCAGTTCTTC. This translates into CVSSLERWSYNEQFF.

This clonotype appeared a few times. The chain has TRBV12-3 or TRBV12-4 and TRBJ1-5; possibly TRBD1 for D (5 bases). The CDR3 contains 12 residues. Trimming pared 1 base from V and 9 bases from J, leaving 7 bases between. CDR3 in DNA: TGTGCCAGCAGTTTAGGGGACGCGCCCCAGCATTTT. The encoded protein is CASSLGDAPQHF.